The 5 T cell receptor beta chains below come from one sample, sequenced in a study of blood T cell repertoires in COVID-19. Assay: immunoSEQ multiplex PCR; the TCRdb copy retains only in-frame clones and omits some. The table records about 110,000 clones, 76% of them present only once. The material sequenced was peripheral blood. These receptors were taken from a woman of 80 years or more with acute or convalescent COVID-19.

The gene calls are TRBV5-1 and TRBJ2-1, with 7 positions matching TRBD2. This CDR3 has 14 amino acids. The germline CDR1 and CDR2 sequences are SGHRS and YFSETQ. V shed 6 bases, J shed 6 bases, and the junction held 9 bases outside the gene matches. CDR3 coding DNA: TGCGCCAGCATGAGAACTAGCGCAAGCAATGAGCAGTTCTTC. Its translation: CASMRTSASNEQFF.

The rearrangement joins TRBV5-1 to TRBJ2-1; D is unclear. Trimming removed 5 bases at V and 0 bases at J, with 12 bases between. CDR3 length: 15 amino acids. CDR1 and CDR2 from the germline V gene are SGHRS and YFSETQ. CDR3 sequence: CASSSVRSSYNEQFF. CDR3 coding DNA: TGCGCCAGCAGTTCGGTGAGGAGCTCCTACAATGAGCAGTTCTTC.

Written as DNA, the CDR3 is TGTGCCAGCACCCCGTGGGGGGGCAATCAGCCCCAGCATTTT. Translated: CASTPWGGNQPQHF. The rearrangement links TRBV6-5 to TRBJ1-5; TRBD1 might be the D (5 bases). V was pared by 7 bases and J by 2 bases, with 12 bases between. The CDR3 has 14 residues. The V gene's germline CDR1 is MNHEY and CDR2 SVGAGI.

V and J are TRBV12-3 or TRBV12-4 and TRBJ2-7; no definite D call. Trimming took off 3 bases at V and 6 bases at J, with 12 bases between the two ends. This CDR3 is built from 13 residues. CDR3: CASSLMQAVEQYF. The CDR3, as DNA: TGTGCCAGCAGTTTGATGCAGGCTGTCGAGCAGTACTTC.

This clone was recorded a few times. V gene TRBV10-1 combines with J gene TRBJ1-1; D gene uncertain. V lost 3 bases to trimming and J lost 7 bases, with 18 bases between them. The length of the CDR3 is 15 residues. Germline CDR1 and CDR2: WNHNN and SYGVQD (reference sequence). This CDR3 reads CASSDSLLTGGEAFF. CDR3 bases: TGCGCCAGCAGTGACTCTCTACTTACGGGAGGTGAAGCTTTCTTT.